Listed here are 5 T cell receptor beta chains from one sample, sequenced in a study of cytomegalovirus exposure and HLA in healthy donors (TCRdb year 2017). The library was made by the immunoSEQ multiplex PCR assay. The multiplex PCR relied on a mix of 60 forward primers for TCR Vbeta segments and 13 reverse primers for TCR Jbeta segments. TCRdb limited this immuneACCESS table to in-frame rearrangements with V and J called. A share of clones is missing; checked studies link under half to unresolved V genes, and the rest is unexplained. In this sample the table shows around 100,000 clones, about four fifths of which occur a single time. Roughly 3.7% of the sample rests with the top ten. Sequencing was carried out using PBMCs. The receptors shown here come from a female donor in good health and CMV-seropositive.

J is TRBJ1-3 and V is TRBV4-1; no firm D call. With 1 base removed from V and 8 bases from J, the gap between germline ends came to 27 bases. The CDR3 length is 19 residues. Germline CDR1 and CDR2: MGHRA and YSYEKL. The CDR3 DNA follows: TGCGCCAGCAGCCAAGCCTCCGAGGGCGCCGACCTAGGGAAAGACACCATATATTTT. It specifies CASSQASEGADLGKDTIYF.

This chain connects TRBV27 to TRBJ2-7, with unresolved D. The germline gives CDR1 MNHEY, CDR2 SMNVEV (reference sequence). Trimming cost V 5 bases and J 3 bases, with 11 bases left between them. There are 13 residues in the CDR3. CDR3 sequence: CASSNPNSYEQYF. The CDR3 DNA follows: TGTGCCAGCAGTAACCCCAATAGCTACGAGCAGTACTTC.

The CDR3 DNA is TGTGCCAGCAGCGGGGGGGCGAGCGTGGGTAATGAGCAGTTCTTC. This gives the protein CASSGGASVGNEQFF. The rearrangement links TRBV11-2 to TRBJ2-1; TRBD2 might be the D (7 bases). The CDR3 consists of 15 residues. Trimming left V 5 bases short and J 7 bases short, with 18 bases between. Germline CDR1 is SGHAT and CDR2 is FQNNGV.

CDR3 region: CASSLGGAPDTEAFF. The CDR3 DNA is TGTGCCAGCAGCTTGGGGGGCGCGCCTGACACTGAAGCTTTCTTT. This chain uses TRBV5-6 with TRBJ1-1, with D perhaps TRBD1 (5 bases). Germline CDR1 reads SGHDT; CDR2 reads YYEEEE. The CDR3 length is 15 residues. V shed 0 bases and J shed 3 bases, with 12 bases lying between them.

The rearrangement uses TRBV30 and TRBJ2-7, with D possibly TRBD1 on 6 matching bases. Germline V gene data show CDR1 as GTSNPN and CDR2 as SVGIG (reference sequence). The CDR3 extends over 13 amino acids. Trimming removed 6 bases at V and 2 bases at J, with 14 bases between. This CDR3 is CACSRDTAYEQYF. In nucleotides, the CDR3 is TGTGCCTGTTCTAGGGACACCGCCTACGAGCAGTACTTC.